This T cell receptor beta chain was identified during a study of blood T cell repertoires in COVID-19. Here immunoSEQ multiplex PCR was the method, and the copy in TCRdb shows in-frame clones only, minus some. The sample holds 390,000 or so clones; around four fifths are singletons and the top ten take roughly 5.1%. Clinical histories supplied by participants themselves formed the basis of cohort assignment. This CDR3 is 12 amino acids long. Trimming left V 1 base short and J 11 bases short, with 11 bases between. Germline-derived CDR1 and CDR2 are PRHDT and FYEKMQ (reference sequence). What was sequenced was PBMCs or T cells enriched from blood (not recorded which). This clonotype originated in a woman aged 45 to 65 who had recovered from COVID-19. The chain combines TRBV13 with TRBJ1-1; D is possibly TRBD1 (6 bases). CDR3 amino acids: CASSLEPGVAFF. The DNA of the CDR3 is TGTGCCAGCAGCTTAGAACCAGGGGTGGCTTTCTTT. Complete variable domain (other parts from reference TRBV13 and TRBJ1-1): AAGVIQSPRHLIKEKRETATLKCYPIPRHDTVYWYQQGPGQDPQFLISFYEKMQSDKGSIPDRFSAQQFSDYHSELNMSSLELGDSALYFCASSLEPGVAFFGQGTRLTVV.